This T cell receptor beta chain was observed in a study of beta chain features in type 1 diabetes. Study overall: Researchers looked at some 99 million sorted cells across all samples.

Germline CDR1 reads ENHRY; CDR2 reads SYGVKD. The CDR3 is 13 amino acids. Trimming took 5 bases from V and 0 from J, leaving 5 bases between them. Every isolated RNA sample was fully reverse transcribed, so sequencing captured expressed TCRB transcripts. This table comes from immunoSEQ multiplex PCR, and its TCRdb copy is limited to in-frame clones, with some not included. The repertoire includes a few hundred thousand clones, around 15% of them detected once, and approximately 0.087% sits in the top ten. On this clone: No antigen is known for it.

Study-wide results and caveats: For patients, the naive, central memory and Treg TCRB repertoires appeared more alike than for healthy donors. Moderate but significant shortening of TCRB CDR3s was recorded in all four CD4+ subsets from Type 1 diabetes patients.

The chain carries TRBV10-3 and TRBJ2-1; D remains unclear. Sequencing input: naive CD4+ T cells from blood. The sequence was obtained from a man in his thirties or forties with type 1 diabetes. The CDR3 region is CAISTGSYNEQFF. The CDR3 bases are TGTGCCATCAGTACGGGCTCCTACAATGAGCAGTTCTTC.